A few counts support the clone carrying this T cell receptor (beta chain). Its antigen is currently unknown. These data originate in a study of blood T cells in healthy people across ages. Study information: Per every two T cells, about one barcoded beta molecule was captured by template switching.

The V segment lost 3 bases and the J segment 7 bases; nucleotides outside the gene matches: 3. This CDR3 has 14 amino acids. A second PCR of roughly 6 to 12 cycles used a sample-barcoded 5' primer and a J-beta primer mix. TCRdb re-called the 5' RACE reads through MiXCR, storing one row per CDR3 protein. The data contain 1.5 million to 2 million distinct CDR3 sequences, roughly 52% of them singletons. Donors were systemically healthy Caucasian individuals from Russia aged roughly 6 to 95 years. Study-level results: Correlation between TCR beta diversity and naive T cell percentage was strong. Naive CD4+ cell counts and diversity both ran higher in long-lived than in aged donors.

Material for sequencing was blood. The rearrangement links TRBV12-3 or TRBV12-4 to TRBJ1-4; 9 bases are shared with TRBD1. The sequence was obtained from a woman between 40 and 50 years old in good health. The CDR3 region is CASSFTGGGEKLFF. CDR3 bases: TGTGCCAGCAGTTTTACAGGGGGCGGTGAAAAACTGTTTTTT.